The clone carrying this T cell receptor (beta chain) was picked up a small number of times. This record comes from a study of T-cell memory formation after mild COVID-19. TCRdb called the 5' RACE reads again in MiXCR, with one record for every CDR3 protein. The table has about 350,000 distinct CDR3 sequences, approximately 14% seen once. Germline V gene lookup returns CDR1 MNHEY and CDR2 SVGEGT. V lost 9 bases to trimming and J lost 2 bases, with 17 bases between them. There are 14 residues in the CDR3. This clonotype was obtained from a man aged 18-30 years who had mild COVID-19 (a few samples of this study predate the infection). Cell type and time point are not known. V and J are TRBV6-2 or TRBV6-3 and TRBJ2-7; TRBD2 might be the D (7 bases). The sample taken for sequencing was PBMCs or a T cell subset sorted from them (not recorded which). CDR3 in amino acids: CARLSRGAPYEQYV. CDR3 coding DNA: TGTGCCAGGCTCTCACGGGGGGCGCCCTACGAGCAGTACGTC.